The present T cell receptor beta chain was sequenced within a study of T cell changes during pregnancy in multiple sclerosis. Clones were sequenced by immunoSEQ multiplex PCR, and TCRdb holds only the in-frame ones, with some missing. The profile covers about 36,000 clones, with around 92% appearing a single time and 1.2% taken by the ten largest. After removal of 6 bases from V and 4 bases from J, the junction contained 26 bases not matched to a gene. The CDR3 has 20 residues. The germline V gene has CDR1 MDHEN and CDR2 SYDVKM. The sequenced material came from PBMCs (not recorded whether the cells were cultured). The clonotype was recovered from a female donor with multiple sclerosis, enrolled in a pregnancy study. This chain uses TRBV28 with TRBJ1-1; 7 nucleotides align to TRBD1. CDR3 loop: CASSRAKPIRTGPFSTEAFF. DNA of the CDR3: TGTGCCAGCAGCCGAGCTAAGCCGATCAGGACAGGACCTTTCTCCACTGAAGCTTTCTTT. Looking up the rest from reference TRBV28 and TRBJ1-1 gives the full variable domain: DVKVTQSSRYLVKRTGEKVFLECVQDMDHENMFWYRQDPGLGLRLIYFSYDVKMKEKGDIPEGYSVSREKKERFSLILESASTNQTSMYLCASSRAKPIRTGPFSTEAFFGQGTRLTVV.